These 6 T cell receptor beta chains were all obtained from the same sample, sequenced in a study of sequential checkpoint blockade in melanoma. Specified treatment: randomized to nivolumab then ipilimumab (arm A) or the reverse (arm B). Sequencing used immunoSEQ multiplex PCR; TCRdb keeps in-frame clones, though not all of them. The table lists around 10,000 clones, less than 80% of them singletons. The source was CD8+ T cells sorted from blood (inferred from file names), collected from a patient given nivolumab and ipilimumab in sequence. These receptors originate from a human donor with melanoma.

Here the CDR3 DNA reads TGTGCCAGCAGTGACCCGGGGAACGAGCAGTACTTC. Amino acids: CASSDPGNEQYF. This chain uses TRBV6-1 with TRBJ2-5; D is possibly TRBD2 (5 bases). TRBJ2-7 explains the end of the DNA better; the J call may be wrong. There are 12 residues in the CDR3. The V gene's germline CDR1 is MNHNS and CDR2 SASEGT.

This chain connects TRBV18 to TRBJ1-2, with D perhaps matching TRBD1 (6 bases). V gave up 1 base and J gave up 8 bases, with 14 bases separating them. The CDR3 spans 14 residues. The germline V gene has CDR1 KGHSH and CDR2 LQKENI. The CDR3 region is CASSPQGGTEGYTF. CDR3 nucleotide sequence: TGTGCCAGCTCACCACAAGGGGGAACAGAAGGCTACACCTTC.

The genes are TRBV5-6 and TRBJ2-3; maybe TRBD2 (5 bases). Germline CDR1 SGHDT, CDR2 YYEEEE. Deletions cut 6 bases from V and 5 bases from J, with 10 bases between. There are 12 residues in the CDR3. Here the CDR3 DNA reads TGTGCCAGCACGGCGGGCGGAGATACGCAGTATTTT. Protein: CASTAGGDTQYF.

V usage is TRBV19 and J usage is TRBJ2-7; possibly TRBD2 for D (6 bases). Germline values: CDR1 LNHDA, CDR2 SQIVND (reference sequence). With 5 bases removed from V and 4 bases from J, the gap between germline ends came to 15 bases. There are 14 residues in the CDR3. In nucleotides, the CDR3 is TGTGCCAGTAGTGATGACGGGAGAACTTACGAGCAGTACTTC. Protein product: CASSDDGRTYEQYF.

The chain recombines TRBV2 with TRBJ1-2; D is perhaps TRBD1 (5 bases). V was clipped by 11 bases and J by 8 bases, with 15 bases between them. Germline CDR1 reads SNHLY; CDR2 reads FYNNEI. The CDR3 sequence is 11 residues long. DNA of the CDR3: TGTGCCCCGGCGGCAGGGCTGGGCTACACCTTC. Translating gives CAPAAGLGYTF.

In DNA form, the CDR3 reads TGTGCCAGTAGTCGTCCGCCTTTAGCGGGGGGGTCTAATGAGCAGTTCTTC. Translating gives CASSRPPLAGGSNEQFF. The chain has TRBV19 and TRBJ2-1; 11 positions agree with TRBD2. Unmatched junction bases numbered 13, after V lost 5 bases and J lost 7 bases. Germline V gene lookup returns CDR1 LNHDA and CDR2 SQIVND (reference sequence). This CDR3 region has 17 residues.